Each of the 10 T cell receptor beta chains below was sequenced from the same sample in a study of cytomegalovirus exposure and HLA in healthy donors. Primers included in the PCR were 60 Vbeta and 13 Jbeta primers. Measured with immunoSEQ multiplex PCR; TCRdb has only the in-frame clones, and not every one. The repertoire holds some 190,000 clones, with about nine tenths as singletons. The sequenced material came from PBMCs. These receptors were collected from a man under 40 in good health and CMV-seronegative.

The chain links TRBV2 to TRBJ1-1, with D perhaps TRBD1 (6 bases). The V gene's germline CDR1 is SNHLY and CDR2 FYNNEI. CDR3 length equals 15 residues. Trimming took 2 bases from V and 1 from J, leaving 11 bases between them. CDR3 sequence: CASSEYRGGNTEAFF. The CDR3 DNA follows: TGTGCCAGCAGTGAATACAGAGGGGGGAACACTGAAGCTTTCTTT.

With regard to this clone: Mismatch with germline at one junction end may stem from a read error. The chain couples TRBV27 to TRBJ1-1; D possibly corresponds to TRBD1 (5 bases). CDR3 length: 14 residues. Per germline, CDR1 MNHEY and CDR2 SMNVEV (reference sequence). CDR3 coding DNA: TGTGCCAGCAGTTTATGGTCAGGGAACACTGAAGCTCTCTTT. Its translation is CASSLWSGNTEALF.

This clone was counted a single time. V is TRBV7-9 and J is TRBJ1-4, with D maybe TRBD1 (6 bases). From germline, CDR1 is SEHNR and CDR2 FQNEAQ (reference sequence). CDR3 length: 15 residues. V was trimmed by 5 bases and J by 3 bases, leaving 13 bases between them. As DNA, the CDR3 is TGTGCCAGCAGCCGGGGGGGGGCGGCTAATGAAAAACTGTTTTTT. Encoded protein: CASSRGGAANEKLFF.

The CDR3 loop reads CASRPGFWSGNTIYF. CDR3 sequence (DNA): TGTGCCAGCAGGCCAGGGTTCTGGTCTGGAAACACCATATATTTT. This chain uses TRBV28 with TRBJ1-3, with D possibly being TRBD1 (5 bases). The V end was cut by 6 bases, the J end by 1 base, with 13 bases between. The CDR3 has 15 residues. The germline gives CDR1 MDHEN, CDR2 SYDVKM.

The gene calls are TRBV5-1 and TRBJ2-2; 12 nucleotides line up with TRBD2. In germline, CDR1 is SGHRS, CDR2 YFSETQ. The CDR3 is made up of 18 amino acids. Trimming removed 4 bases from V and 3 bases from J; junction bases left unmatched: 10. The CDR3 loop reads CASSGSSGGGRYTGELFF. The CDR3 region has the DNA TGCGCCAGCAGCGGATCTAGCGGGGGGGGGCGTTACACCGGGGAGCTGTTTTTT.

The CDR3 sequence: CASSPWGGPQHF. The CDR3 nucleotides read TGTGCCAGCAGTCCCTGGGGGGGGCCCCAGCATTTT. This sequence joins TRBV2 and TRBJ1-5; the D gene is possibly TRBD1 (5 bases). The CDR3 runs 12 residues. Germline assignment: CDR1 SNHLY and CDR2 FYNNEI. The V gene lost 5 bases and the J gene lost 9 bases, with 11 bases spanning the gap.

The chain is built from TRBV6-4 and TRBJ1-1; TRBD1 might be the D (6 bases). The CDR3 spans 15 residues. The germline gives CDR1 MRHNA, CDR2 SNTAGT. With 2 bases removed from V and 7 bases from J, the gap between germline ends came to 17 bases. The CDR3 loop reads CASSDRGGLGSEAFF. In DNA form, the CDR3 reads TGTGCCAGCAGTGACCGTGGGGGCTTGGGAAGTGAAGCTTTCTTT.

As to this clone: At one end the junction does not follow the germline gene, possibly because of a read error. The sample holds other DNA sequences that translate to the same CDR3. The chain carries TRBV7-2 and TRBJ2-5; D perhaps matches TRBD1 (6 bases). This CDR3 is built from 16 residues. CDR1 is SGHTA, CDR2 FQGNSA, per germline. The chain's CDR3 is CASSLGRYGQQETQYF. In DNA, the CDR3 is TGTGCCAGTAGCTTAGGCCGTTATGGACAGCAAGAGACCCAGTACTTC.

The V gene is TRBV6-6, the J gene TRBJ2-4, with TRBD1 matching 8 bases. V was pared by 5 bases and J by 3 bases, with 3 bases of the junction left unmatched. Looked up from germline, CDR1 is MNHNY and CDR2 is SVGAGI (reference sequence). CDR3 length: 14 residues. The CDR3 region is CASSGGQGKNIQYF. CDR3 sequence (DNA): TGTGCCAGCAGTGGCGGACAGGGCAAAAACATTCAGTACTTC.

The chain couples TRBV5-4 to TRBJ2-6; 11 nucleotides match TRBD1. This CDR3 is built from 17 residues. J was trimmed by 4 bases and V by 3 bases; bases with no gene match: 6. Germline assignment: CDR1 SGHNT and CDR2 YYREEE (reference sequence). In nucleotides, the CDR3 is TGTGCCAGCAGCTCGCGGACAGGGGGCGACGGGGCCAACGTCCTGACTTTC. Its protein product is CASSSRTGGDGANVLTF. The full variable domain, in which reference TRBV5-4 and TRBJ2-6 provide the parts outside the CDR3, is ETGVTQSPTHLIKTRGQQVTLRCSSQSGHNTVSWYQQALGQGPQFIFQYYREEENGRGNFPPRFSGLQFPNYSSELNVNALELDDSALYLCASSSRTGGDGANVLTFGAGSRLTVL.